Here is one T cell receptor beta chain with its context. What it binds is not known. The sample is drawn from a study of cytomegalovirus exposure and HLA in healthy donors. Study observations and caveats: Cytomegalovirus association was listed for 164 TCR beta chains. Specificity of a few CMV-associated chains for CMV antigens was verified in vitro.

V lost 5 bases, J lost 3 bases, and 20 bases lay in between. CDR1 MNHNY and CDR2 SVGAGI come from the germline V gene (reference sequence). The CDR3 totals 16 residues. The repertoire was sequenced with immunoSEQ multiplex PCR; TCRdb's copy has only in-frame clones and lacks some. This table has some 140,000 clones, roughly 86% appearing once. Specimen: PBMCs. The receptor was isolated from a human donor in good health. This chain uses TRBV6-6 with TRBJ2-7, with no clear D. Here the CDR3 reads CASSPPFHGSYYEQYF. The DNA for the CDR3 is TGTGCCAGCAGTCCACCTTTCCACGGGTCCTACTACGAGCAGTACTTC.